These 14 T cell receptor beta chains came from one sample sequenced in a study of blood T cells in healthy people across ages. Alongside a J-beta primer mix, a sample-barcoded 5' primer served in a second PCR lasting about 7 to 12 cycles. TCRdb recomputed calls from the 5' RACE reads with MiXCR, one row per CDR3 protein. The sample lists some 1.5 million distinct CDR3 sequences, roughly 27% seen once, with 7.7% in the top ten. The sequenced sample consisted of blood. These receptors originate from a woman in her 30s in good health.

This clonotype has a handful of counts. V and J are TRBV12-3 or TRBV12-4 and TRBJ2-1; a possible D gene is TRBD2 (6 bases). This CDR3 contains 15 residues. V was clipped by 5 bases and J by 7 bases, with 18 bases between them. The CDR3 bases are TGTGCCAGCAGTGGCCGGGACTTCCCCATGAATGAGCAGTTCTTC. Translating gives CASSGRDFPMNEQFF.

The chain couples TRBV7-2 to TRBJ2-5; D might be TRBD1 (6 bases). The CDR3 is 14 residues long. V lost 2 bases, J lost 4 bases, and 11 bases lay in between. Germline loops: CDR1 SGHTA, CDR2 FQGNSA. CDR3 bases: TGTGCCAGCAGCTTATACAGGGCAACAGAGACCCAGTACTTC. It encodes CASSLYRATETQYF.

The CDR3, as DNA: TGCAGTCCCTCAAAGGAGACAACTAATGAAAAACTGTTTTTT. This sequence encodes CSPSKETTNEKLFF. This rearrangement joins TRBV20-1 to TRBJ1-4; D is unresolved. The CDR3 runs to 14 residues. The V gene's germline CDR1 is DFQATT and CDR2 SNEGSKA (reference sequence). Trimming shortened V by 8 bases and J by 0 bases, and 13 bases separated the two germline ends.

This clonotype is a singleton in its sample. CDR3 protein: CASSEGAQYF. In DNA, the CDR3 is TGTGCCTCCTCTGAAGGGGCCCAGTACTTC. The chain employs TRBV3-1 and TRBJ2-5, with TRBD1 as a possible D gene (5 bases). The CDR3 spans 10 residues. Trimming removed 11 bases from V and 9 bases from J, with 13 bases in between. Germline CDR1 reads LGHDT; CDR2 reads YNNKEL (reference sequence).

V gene TRBV6-6 combines with J gene TRBJ2-3; D not certain. V lost 6 bases and J 14 bases, leaving 21 bases between the germline ends. This CDR3 is built from 13 residues. Germline CDR1 MNHNY, CDR2 SVGAGI (reference sequence). CDR3 sequence: CASSNTRKIDRYF. CDR3 nucleotides: TGTGCCAGCAGCAATACGAGGAAGATCGATCGGTATTTT.

This clonotype was picked up many times. The V gene is TRBV5-1, the J gene TRBJ2-7, with D possibly matching TRBD1 (6 bases). The germline V gene encodes CDR1 SGHRS and CDR2 YFSETQ. V was trimmed by 2 bases and J by 0 bases, leaving 9 bases between them. The CDR3 is 14 residues long. CDR3 coding DNA: TGCGCCAGCAGCTTTGACAGGAGCTCCTACGAGCAGTACTTC. This translates into CASSFDRSSYEQYF.

The V gene is TRBV6-5, the J gene TRBJ2-3, with D tentatively TRBD1 (6 bases). This CDR3 contains 16 residues. V lost 6 bases and J 0 bases, leaving 16 bases between the germline ends. CDR1 MNHEY and CDR2 SVGAGI come from the germline V gene. CDR3: CASSLQGLSSTDTQYF. The CDR3 DNA is TGTGCCAGCAGCCTACAGGGTTTATCTAGCACAGATACGCAGTATTTT.

This clonotype was picked up many times. The chain joins TRBV29-1 to TRBJ2-3; the match to TRBD2 covers 9 bases. Germline CDR1 SQVTM, CDR2 ANQGSEA. The CDR3 spans 16 residues. The V and J ends lost 4 bases and 6 bases, in that order; junction bases with no gene match: 14. The DNA of the CDR3 is TGCAGCGTTGTAGGCCGCGGGGGGGCCAGGGCGGATACGCAGTATTTT. Protein sequence: CSVVGRGGARADTQYF.

The sample holds a few counts of this clonotype. This chain links TRBV3-1 with TRBJ2-3; D gene uncertain. V lost 1 base and J lost 7, with 6 bases in between. The CDR3 covers 12 residues. Germline CDR1 LGHDT, CDR2 YNNKEL (reference sequence). CDR3 nucleotide sequence: TGTGCCAGCAGCCAAGCGCGGCATACGCAGTATTTT. This gives the protein CASSQARHTQYF.

In this sample, this clonotype turned up many times. Sequence at one end of the junction differs from germline and may be a read error. The CDR3 coding sequence is TGTGCCAGCAGCTTAGAGAGCACAGATACGCAGTATTTT. Translated: CASSLESTDTQYF. The chain is built from TRBV5-1 and TRBJ2-3, with D hard to call. The CDR3 covers 13 residues. The germline gives CDR1 SGHRS, CDR2 YFSETQ. Complete variable domain (other parts from reference TRBV5-1 and TRBJ2-3): KAGVTQTPRYLIKTRGQQVTLSCSPISGHRSVSWYQQTPGQGLQFLFEYFSETQRNKGNFPGRFSGRQFSNSRSEMNVSTLELGDSALYLCASSLESTDTQYFGPGTRLTVL.

The chain employs TRBV29-1 and TRBJ2-1, with 13 bases fitting TRBD2. Germline V CDR1 and CDR2: SQVTM, ANQGSEA. The CDR3 sequence is 15 residues long. V trimming: 8 bases; J trimming: 3 bases; junction bases outside the gene matches: 7. CDR3 sequence reads: CSTPGLAGVYNEQFF. CDR3 in DNA: TGCAGCACCCCCGGACTAGCGGGAGTCTACAATGAGCAGTTCTTC.

The V gene is TRBV5-1, the J gene TRBJ2-1; TRBD1 is a possible D gene (6 bases). This CDR3 region has 16 residues. Trimming took 1 base from V and 3 from J, leaving 14 bases between them. Germline V gene sequence: CDR1 SGHRS, CDR2 YFSETQ. DNA for the CDR3: TGCGCCAGCAGCTTGACAGCTGGGGGCCTCTACAATGAGCAGTTCTTC. Translated, it gives CASSLTAGGLYNEQFF.

V usage is TRBV30 and J usage is TRBJ2-7; possible D gene TRBD1, 5 bases. Germline CDR1 is GTSNPN and CDR2 is SVGIG (reference sequence). The CDR3 sequence is 12 residues long. V was shortened by 7 bases and J by 1 base, with 11 bases between the two germline ends. CDR3 nucleotides: TGTGCCTACAGGCCTGGTTCCTACGAGCAGTACTTC. It is translated as CAYRPGSYEQYF.

The chain couples TRBV28 to TRBJ1-5; 8 bases map to TRBD1. The CDR3 has 14 residues. Germline CDR1 is MDHEN and CDR2 is SYDVKM. V trimming: 3 bases; J trimming: 8 bases; junction bases outside the gene matches: 6. The CDR3 loop reads CASSFRQGRKPQHF. Written as DNA, the CDR3 is TGTGCCAGCAGTTTCCGACAGGGGAGGAAGCCCCAGCATTTT.